This paragraph reports one TCR beta chain. Only in-frame clones appear in the TCRdb table, and some are missing; sequencing was by immunoSEQ multiplex PCR. The sample holds 95,000 or so clones, 72% seen once. From germline, CDR1 is LGHNA and CDR2 YSLEER. V lost 0 bases to trimming and J lost 5 bases, with 11 bases between them. This CDR3 has 16 residues. This sample is drawn from a study of fetal regulatory T cell absence and autoimmunity. Sequencing used pancreas tissue. The rearrangement links TRBV4-3 to TRBJ1-6, with a tentative D call TRBD1 (6 bases). The TCR was taken from a male donor with IPEX syndrome. The CDR3 here is CASSQDQGGDNSPLHF. The CDR3 DNA reads TGCGCCAGCAGCCAAGATCAAGGGGGGGATAATTCACCCCTCCACTTT.